These 10 T cell receptor beta chains were sequenced from one sample in a study of human T cells and chemical hapten exposure. The sample's time point: pre-sensitization, week 0. This sample's treatment: therapeutic diphenylcyclopropenone sensitization with weekly scalp DPC. Via MiXCR, TCRdb re-called the RACE reads, giving one row per CDR3 protein. The sample records some 200,000 distinct CDR3 sequences, approximately 29% being singletons. This sample comprised whole blood, obtained in connection with sensitization to the hapten diphenylcyclopropenone (DPC). Source of these receptors: a woman in her twenties or thirties with alopecia areata. Some clones in this sample may be carry-over from other donors' samples.

This chain joins TRBV21-1 and TRBJ1-5. TRBV21-1 is a known pseudogene. The CDR3 sequence is 19 residues long. DNA of the CDR3: TGTGCCAGCACCCCGCAGCTGGCAGCCGGAGGGGGAAGCAATCAGCCCCAGCATTTT. Protein: CASTPQLAAGGGSNQPQHF.

V is TRBV6-5 and J is TRBJ2-6; weak D call: TRBD1 (6 bases). CDR1 MNHEY and CDR2 SVGAGI come from the germline V gene. This CDR3 has 17 residues. V lost 0 bases to trimming and J lost 2 bases, with 11 bases between them. The CDR3 spells CASSYSARGAGANVLTF. The CDR3 coding sequence is TGTGCCAGCAGTTACTCGGCCAGGGGCGCTGGGGCCAACGTCCTGACTTTC.

This clonotype was seen many times. The chain joins TRBV28 to TRBJ2-3; D tentatively reads TRBD1 or TRBD2 (5 bases each). Trimming pared 5 bases from V and 5 bases from J, leaving 8 bases between. Germline loops: CDR1 MDHEN, CDR2 SYDVKM. This CDR3 contains 12 residues. The CDR3 region has the DNA TGTGCCAGCAGTCCGAGGGGAGATACGCAGTATTTT. Protein: CASSPRGDTQYF.

This clonotype has only a few counts. Here the CDR3 reads CSAGTPGAFF. DNA for the CDR3: TGCAGCGCTGGGACACCCGGAGCTTTCTTT. The genes are TRBV29-1 and TRBJ1-1, with a tentative D call TRBD1 (6 bases). CDR1 and CDR2 (germline): SQVTM, ANQGSEA. The CDR3 has 10 amino acids. Trimming took off 7 bases at V and 10 bases at J, with 13 bases between the two ends.

V and J are TRBV7-9 and TRBJ2-3, with TRBD1 matching over 8 bases. The trim removed 5 bases at V and 0 bases at J, leaving 4 bases unmatched. The CDR3 has 15 residues. Germline CDR1 and CDR2: SEHNR and FQNEAQ (reference sequence). The CDR3 here is CASSRQGQSTDTQYF. The CDR3 DNA reads as TGTGCCAGCAGCCGACAGGGGCAAAGCACAGATACGCAGTATTTT.

The genes are TRBV6-6 and TRBJ2-5, with 9 bases identical to TRBD1. V shed 2 bases and J 4 bases; nucleotides not matched to a gene: 14. There are 18 residues in the CDR3. In germline, CDR1 is MNHNY, CDR2 SVGAGI (reference sequence). CDR3 in amino acids: CASSYLARQGGTTETQYF. DNA of the CDR3: TGTGCCAGCAGTTACCTTGCTAGACAGGGGGGTACCACAGAGACCCAGTACTTC.

The chain uses TRBV4-2 and TRBJ2-7; D ambiguous. Germline assignment: CDR1 LGHNA and CDR2 YNFKEQ. The CDR3 is made up of 11 amino acids. V was pared by 2 bases and J by 4 bases, with 3 bases between. CDR3 region: CASSQPYEQYF. The DNA for the CDR3 is TGTGCCAGCAGCCAACCTTACGAGCAGTACTTC.

This clonotype was seen once. The chain has TRBV10-3 and TRBJ1-3; no definite D call. This CDR3 spans 14 amino acids. Trimming removed 6 bases from V and 0 bases from J, with 9 bases in between. Germline V gene data show CDR1 as ENHRY and CDR2 as SYGVKD. The CDR3 DNA is TGTGCCATCAGACAGTCATCCTCTGGAAACACCATATATTTT. Its protein is CAIRQSSSGNTIYF.

This clonotype appeared many times. This chain links TRBV9 with TRBJ1-3; D unclear. The ends were cut back, 0 bases at V and 2 bases at J, with 9 bases in the middle. The germline V gene has CDR1 SGDLS and CDR2 YYNGEE. CDR3 length equals 15 residues. In DNA, the CDR3 is TGTGCCAGCAGCGTAGCTGGGGTCACTGGAAACACCATATATTTT. Encoded protein: CASSVAGVTGNTIYF.

This chain links TRBV6-2 or TRBV6-3 with TRBJ2-5, with a tentative D call TRBD1 (6 bases). Per germline, CDR1 MNHEY and CDR2 SVGEGT. There are 16 residues in the CDR3. Trimming left V 0 bases short and J 1 base short, with 12 bases between. The CDR3 DNA reads TGTGCCAGCAGTTACTCGAGGACAGCCTTCCAAGAGACCCAGTACTTC. The encoded protein is CASSYSRTAFQETQYF.